These 20 T cell receptor beta chains were all obtained from the same sample, sequenced in a study of blood T cells in healthy people across ages. Primed by a sample-barcoded 5' primer and a J-beta primer mix, a second PCR proceeded for 7 to 11 cycles. TCRdb itself ran the 5' RACE reads through MiXCR, one entry per CDR3 protein. The repertoire consists of some 760,000 distinct CDR3 sequences, with around a quarter occurring once and the leading ten covering more than 7.5%. The same sample was also used in a study of T cells of mothers and their children.

The sample taken for sequencing was blood. Every receptor here comes from a boy under 18 in good health.

This clonotype turned up a few times. The chain has TRBV28 and TRBJ2-4, with unresolved D. Germline V CDR1 and CDR2: MDHEN, SYDVKM. The CDR3 totals 15 residues. Trimming cost V 3 bases and J 11 bases, with 20 bases left between them. As DNA, the CDR3 is TGTGCCAGCAGTTTGTTAAGACTCCCCAGAGAGGTTCAGTACTTC. This gives the protein CASSLLRLPREVQYF.

V and J are TRBV12-3 or TRBV12-4 and TRBJ1-6; D gene ambiguous. With 2 bases removed from V and 10 bases from J, the gap between germline ends came to 6 bases. The CDR3 consists of 12 residues. CDR3 nucleotide sequence: TGTGCCAGCAGTTTATCAGGATCACCCCTCCACTTT. This codes for CASSLSGSPLHF.

This rearrangement joins TRBV7-9 to TRBJ2-7; the match to TRBD1 covers 8 bases. Near its end, the DNA agrees better with TRBJ2-5, so the J call may be wrong. Germline V gives CDR1 SEHNR, CDR2 FQNEAQ (reference sequence). This CDR3 is built from 16 residues. The CDR3 loop is CASSSKPGGAMETQYF. The CDR3 coding sequence is TGTGCCAGCAGTTCTAAGCCAGGGGGCGCGATGGAGACCCAGTACTTC.

The chain recombines TRBV5-1 with TRBJ2-5; 7 nucleotides agree with TRBD2. V trimming: 4 bases; J trimming: 0 bases; junction bases outside the gene matches: 6. CDR1 is SGHRS and CDR2 is YFSETQ in the germline V gene. This CDR3 comprises 15 residues. The CDR3, as DNA: TGCGCCAGCAGCCCGGTGGGGGGGTACCAAGAGACCCAGTACTTC. The encoded protein is CASSPVGGYQETQYF.

This clonotype has more than one count but fewer than ten. The rearrangement uses TRBV12-3 or TRBV12-4 and TRBJ2-7; 8 nucleotides align to TRBD1. V shed 4 bases, J shed 6 bases, and the junction held 5 bases outside the gene matches. The CDR3 covers 13 residues. The CDR3 protein is CASSSTGAFEQYF. The CDR3 DNA sequence: TGTGCCAGCAGTTCGACAGGGGCGTTCGAGCAGTACTTC.

The chain couples TRBV28 to TRBJ1-5; TRBD1 is a possible D gene (6 bases). Germline V gene sequence: CDR1 MDHEN, CDR2 SYDVKM. The CDR3 sequence is 15 residues long. The V end was cut by 4 bases, the J end by 7 bases, with 17 bases between. For the CDR3, the DNA is TGTGCCAGCAGTTCCCCCCTACAGGGCTTCCAGCCCCAGCATTTT. This gives the protein CASSSPLQGFQPQHF.

The V call is TRBV6-1, the J call TRBJ2-3; tentatively, D is TRBD1 or TRBD2 (6 bases each). The CDR3 loop spans 13 amino acids. Looked up from germline, CDR1 is MNHNS and CDR2 is SASEGT. Trimming left V 2 bases short and J 6 bases short, with 9 bases between. The CDR3 DNA sequence: TGTGCCAGCAGTGAATGGGGGGCGGATACGCAGTATTTT. This encodes CASSEWGADTQYF.

This chain joins TRBV2 and TRBJ2-1; D is unclear. This CDR3 is built from 14 residues. The germline CDR1 and CDR2 sequences are SNHLY and FYNNEI. V was clipped by 3 bases and J by 7 bases, with 13 bases between them. DNA of the CDR3: TGTGCCAGCAGTGACGCAACTACGTTGAATGAGCAGTTCTTC. Its protein product is CASSDATTLNEQFF.

This clonotype was picked up a small number of times. The rearrangement joins TRBV10-3 to TRBJ2-6; D gene ambiguous. CDR3 length: 13 amino acids. V was shortened by 5 bases and J by 2 bases, with 4 bases between the two germline ends. Germline V gene sequence: CDR1 ENHRY, CDR2 SYGVKD. In nucleotides, the CDR3 is TGTGCCATCAGTTCTGCTGGGGCCAACGTCCTGACTTTC. Protein: CAISSAGANVLTF.

The CDR3 here is CASSLGLLAGVNEQFF. In DNA form, the CDR3 reads TGTGCCAGCAGCTTAGGCTTACTAGCGGGAGTTAATGAGCAGTTCTTC. The chain combines TRBV7-6 with TRBJ2-1; the match to TRBD2 covers 11 bases. CDR3 length: 16 amino acids. J gave up 7 bases and V 1 base, and 6 bases lay outside the gene matches. The V gene's germline CDR1 is SGHVS and CDR2 FNYEAQ.

A few counts support this clonotype. J is TRBJ1-4 and V is TRBV5-6; 7 positions agree with TRBD1. From germline, CDR1 is SGHDT and CDR2 YYEEEE. This CDR3 has 15 residues. Trimming removed 6 bases from V and 3 bases from J; junction bases left unmatched: 8. The CDR3 loop is CASTSFGQANEKLFF. The CDR3 DNA is TGTGCCAGCACCTCTTTCGGACAGGCTAATGAAAAACTGTTTTTT.

This clonotype has only a few counts. V usage is TRBV9 and J usage is TRBJ2-7; D possibly uses TRBD1 or TRBD2 (5 bases each). The CDR3 has 13 residues. Per germline, CDR1 SGDLS and CDR2 YYNGEE. The V end lost 3 bases, the J end lost 6 bases, and 13 bases lay between the germline ends. The DNA of the CDR3 is TGTGCCAGCAGCGCACGAACAGGACTCGAGCAGTACTTC. Protein product: CASSARTGLEQYF.

This clonotype has more than one count but fewer than ten. The chain employs TRBV7-2 and TRBJ1-2; D gene uncertain. The germline V gene encodes CDR1 SGHTA and CDR2 FQGNSA. The CDR3 sequence is 12 residues long. V was cut by 2 bases and J by 4 bases, with 5 bases left in between. CDR3 region: CASSLLPYGYTF. The DNA of the CDR3 is TGTGCCAGCAGCTTATTACCCTATGGCTACACCTTC.

This rearrangement joins TRBV28 to TRBJ2-2; 13 bases line up with TRBD2. Germline V CDR1 and CDR2: MDHEN, SYDVKM. The V segment lost 1 base and the J segment 6 bases; nucleotides outside the gene matches: 17. This CDR3 has 21 amino acids. The CDR3 spells CASSLSLTGWTSGSFPGELFF. CDR3 nucleotides: TGTGCCAGCAGTTTATCCTTGACAGGTTGGACTAGCGGGAGTTTTCCCGGGGAGCTGTTTTTT.

This clonotype was detected only a few times. The chain couples TRBV7-9 to TRBJ1-1; D is possibly TRBD1 (5 bases). V gave up 2 bases and J gave up 4 bases, with 14 bases separating them. The CDR3 is 15 amino acids. Germline V lookup: CDR1 SEHNR, CDR2 FQNEAQ (reference sequence). CDR3 bases: TGTGCCAGCAGCTTATACGGGGGTTGGAGCACTGAAGCTTTCTTT. Translated: CASSLYGGWSTEAFF.

This clonotype was seen a few times. The chain employs TRBV4-1 and TRBJ2-1; tentatively, D is TRBD1 (6 bases). Germline-derived CDR1 and CDR2 are MGHRA and YSYEKL. This CDR3 contains 16 residues. Trimming took 1 base from V and 15 from J, leaving 25 bases between them. CDR3 region: CASSQGSLLQGLAPFF. The CDR3 DNA reads as TGCGCCAGCAGCCAAGGCTCCCTGCTACAGGGCCTTGCCCCGTTCTTC.

V gene TRBV18 combines with J gene TRBJ2-5; no clear D. V was cut by 2 bases and J by 2 bases, with 6 bases left in between. The CDR3 loop spans 13 amino acids. From germline, CDR1 is KGHSH and CDR2 LQKENI. The CDR3 bases are TGTGCCAGCTCACCAACTCAACAAGAGACCCAGTACTTC. Amino acid sequence: CASSPTQQETQYF.

V and J are TRBV12-3 or TRBV12-4 and TRBJ2-5; 7 nucleotides match TRBD1. CDR3 size: 16 residues. V trimming: 2 bases; J trimming: 7 bases; junction bases outside the gene matches: 13. The CDR3 DNA follows: TGTGCCAGCAGTTTACCCCGGACAGGTCCCTCGAGGACCCAGTACTTC. Translating gives CASSLPRTGPSRTQYF.

The chain recombines TRBV6-5 with TRBJ2-2; D possibly corresponds to TRBD1 (6 bases). The CDR3 sequence is 16 residues long. Trimming left V 3 bases short and J 1 base short, with 12 bases between. Germline V CDR1 and CDR2: MNHEY, SVGAGI. The CDR3 loop reads CASSYFGQMNTGELFF. CDR3 bases: TGTGCCAGCAGTTATTTCGGACAGATGAACACCGGGGAGCTGTTTTTT.

The V and J genes are TRBV6-2 or TRBV6-3 and TRBJ2-7, with D maybe TRBD2 (5 bases). Germline lookup yields CDR1 MNHEY and CDR2 SVGEGT. Trimming took off 4 bases at V and 0 bases at J, with 13 bases between the two ends. This CDR3 has 15 residues. This chain's CDR3 is CASSSYSDISYEQYF. The CDR3 DNA reads as TGTGCCAGCAGTTCTTATAGCGACATCTCCTACGAGCAGTACTTC.